The rows below give T cell receptor beta chains drawn from one sample of a study of blood T cell repertoires in COVID-19. The data were produced by immunoSEQ multiplex PCR, yet TCRdb's version contains in-frame clones alone and is incomplete. The data show about 76,000 clones, around nine tenths seen once. The sequenced material came from peripheral blood. The receptors were gathered from a man in his fifties with active COVID-19. The conserved cysteine and the conserved F or W are not part of the CDR3 here.

v_call	cdr3_aa
TRBV6-5	ASTGDLLYEQY
TRBV5-8	ASSPGTGTTNTEAF
TRBV7-2	ASSSSGGNSPLH
TRBV6-2/TRBV6-3	ASSYRTGTPYEQY
TRBV18	ASSPPAPLDTQY
TRBV4-1	ASSQGDRGQLLSEQY
TRBV24-1	ATSEPQGAGETQY
TRBV24-1	ATSAGGGYEQY
TRBV9	ASSSSGTSIRPNTGELF
TRBV6-5	ASSLQGTDEQF
TRBV6-2/TRBV6-3	ASSPRRVRGLYQPQH
TRBV18	ASHLGGQGADEQF
TRBV6-5	ASRPLQSFPEAF
TRBV6-5	ASSRNRDTNTEAF
TRBV5-1	ASSLSGQVQETQY
TRBV2	ASRSTPRGYT
TRBV7-5	VRSWGTSGPPDTQY
TRBV5-1	ASSPTGGNLLETQY
TRBV12-3/TRBV12-4	ASSLGQGYGYT
TRBV10-3	AISEPGLQNTEAF
TRBV6-2/TRBV6-3	ASSPSLGSSYNEQF
TRBV23-1	ASPGGLETQY
TRBV30	ASRGTVNQPQH
TRBV19	ASSPTDSGANVLT
TRBV5-6	ASSWDFRGTGELF
TRBV7-2	ASSSGTGGINPGNTIY
TRBV6-5	ASSYAGRGETQY
TRBV2	ASLNGQGKNIQY
TRBV7-2	ASSPRTSGGDTQY
TRBV28	ASSLKGAGETQY
TRBV5-1	ASSLEPSGGNTEAF
TRBV7-3	ASSPGLETDTQY
TRBV7-2	ASSSGLAVSYNEQF
TRBV5-1	ASSFLGGNSYEQY
TRBV24-1	ATSDGSGPYNEQF
TRBV6-5	ASSPGQDPEQY
TRBV9	ASSALSSTGELF
TRBV6-5	ASTRGGEGWNEQF
TRBV7-2	ASSFGQGRNQPQH
TRBV19	ASSGGGGQPQH
TRBV18	ASSSNYRDNEQF
TRBV15	ATSNYRAGNNEQF
TRBV21-1	ASSTPGLAGDNEQF
TRBV7-9	ASSYGTSGRGMGEQY
TRBV11-2	ASSLGLQETQY
TRBV28	ASSFTGEGGTEAF